Presented here are 10 T cell receptor beta chains from one specimen sequenced in a study of yellow fever vaccine responses in identical twins. TCRdb itself ran the RT-PCR reads through MiXCR, one entry per CDR3 protein. The sample consists of about 21,000 distinct CDR3 sequences, 77% of them appearing once. The sequencing here drew on T cells from blood (PBMCs), unsorted or a sorted subset (not recorded which), taken before or after yellow fever vaccination (not recorded which). These receptor sequences come from a young woman who received the yellow fever vaccine.

The chain joins TRBV5-2 to TRBJ1-5; TRBD1 is taken as the D call from the table, unchecked against the DNA. TRBV5-2 is shown as a pseudogene. The CDR3 contains 15 residues. CDR3 sequence reads: CASNIDRGARQPQHF. The CDR3 nucleotides read TGTGCCAGCAATATTGACAGGGGGGCCAGGCAGCCCCAGCATTTT.

The chain carries TRBV24-1 and TRBJ2-1; 7 bases line up with TRBD1. V trimming: 4 bases; J trimming: 1 base; junction bases outside the gene matches: 3. Germline V gene data show CDR1 as KGHDR and CDR2 as SFDVKD. This CDR3 has 15 amino acids. CDR3 residues: CATSDGTVSYNEQFF. The CDR3 coding sequence is TGTGCCACCAGTGACGGGACAGTATCCTACAATGAGCAGTTCTTC.

The chain couples TRBV5-5 to TRBJ1-2; no firm D call. The CDR3 is 13 amino acids. Trimming removed 4 bases at V and 2 bases at J, with 9 bases between. Germline V CDR1 and CDR2: SGHKS, YYEKEE (reference sequence). In nucleotides, the CDR3 is TGTGCCAGCAGCGTGGGATTGAACTATGGCTACACCTTC. Protein sequence: CASSVGLNYGYTF.

The V gene is TRBV20-1, the J gene TRBJ1-4; D unresolved. The CDR3 length is 13 residues. Trimming stripped 5 bases from V and 0 bases from J, with 7 bases between. The germline CDR1 and CDR2 sequences are DFQATT and SNEGSKA (reference sequence). The chain's CDR3 is CSALDATNEKLFF. The CDR3 region has the DNA TGCAGTGCTCTCGATGCAACTAATGAAAAACTGTTTTTT.

This clonotype has more than one count but fewer than ten. This rearrangement joins TRBV6-5 to TRBJ2-4; 8 bases align to TRBD1. The germline V gene encodes CDR1 MNHEY and CDR2 SVGAGI. The CDR3 contains 16 residues. V gave up 0 bases and J gave up 1 base; unmatched junction bases: 2. CDR3 loop: CASSYSTGVAKNIQYF. The CDR3 DNA reads TGTGCCAGCAGTTACTCGACAGGGGTGGCCAAAAACATTCAGTACTTC.

This chain connects TRBV20-1 to TRBJ2-7; D possibly corresponds to TRBD1 (6 bases). Germline V CDR1 and CDR2: DFQATT, SNEGSKA (reference sequence). The CDR3 extends over 13 amino acids. V was cut by 6 bases and J by 1 base, with 13 bases left in between. CDR3: CSATPGASYEQYF. The CDR3 coding sequence is TGCAGTGCCACCCCAGGGGCTTCCTACGAGCAGTACTTC.

This clonotype turned up a few times. The chain recombines TRBV4-1 with TRBJ2-7; 12 bases agree with TRBD2. Germline V gene lookup returns CDR1 MGHRA and CDR2 YSYEKL. The V segment lost 4 bases and the J segment 0 bases; nucleotides outside the gene matches: 4. The CDR3 consists of 16 residues. The CDR3 loop reads CASSPGLAGYSYEQYV. Here the CDR3 DNA reads TGCGCCAGCAGCCCCGGACTAGCGGGATACTCCTACGAGCAGTACGTC.

This rearrangement joins TRBV11-1 to TRBJ2-1, with D perhaps TRBD1 (5 bases). The V end lost 5 bases, the J end lost 8 bases, and 19 bases lay between the germline ends. The CDR3 runs to 15 residues. CDR1 and CDR2 from the germline V gene are SGHAT and FQDESV (reference sequence). The CDR3, as DNA: TGTGCCAGCAGCCACCCAAGCCTCCTAGGGGATGAGCAGTTCTTC. Its protein is CASSHPSLLGDEQFF.

The chain carries TRBV3-1 and TRBJ2-2; 10 bases fit TRBD2. The length of the CDR3 is 16 residues. The germline V gene encodes CDR1 LGHDT and CDR2 YNNKEL (reference sequence). V shed 4 bases and J 5 bases; nucleotides not matched to a gene: 7. CDR3 bases: TGTGCCAGCAGCCGCGCACTAGCGGGAAGGACCGGGGAGCTGTTTTTT. This sequence encodes CASSRALAGRTGELFF.

The chain has TRBV27 and TRBJ2-1, with a weak D call TRBD2 (5 bases). V lost 5 bases, J lost 1 base, and 12 bases lay in between. The V gene's germline CDR1 is MNHEY and CDR2 SMNVEV (reference sequence). CDR3 length equals 15 residues. The CDR3 spells CASSPRTYSYNEQFF. In DNA form, the CDR3 reads TGTGCCAGCAGTCCCCGGACTTATTCCTACAATGAGCAGTTCTTC.